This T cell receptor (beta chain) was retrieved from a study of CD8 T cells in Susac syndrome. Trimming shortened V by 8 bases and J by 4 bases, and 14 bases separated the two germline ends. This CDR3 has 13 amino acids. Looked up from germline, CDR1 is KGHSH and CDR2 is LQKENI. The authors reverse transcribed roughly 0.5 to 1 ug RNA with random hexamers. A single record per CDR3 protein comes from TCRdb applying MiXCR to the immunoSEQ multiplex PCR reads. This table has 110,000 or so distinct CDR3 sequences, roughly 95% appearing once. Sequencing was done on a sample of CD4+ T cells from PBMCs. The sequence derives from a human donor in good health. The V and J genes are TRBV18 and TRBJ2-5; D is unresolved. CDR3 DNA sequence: TGTGCCAGCACCCACGAGACGGTAGAGACCCAGTACTTC. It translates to CASTHETVETQYF.